This TCR beta chain was recovered during a study of T-cell reconstitution after alpha-beta-depleted transplantation in children. Study observations and caveats: Expanded graft clones, several hundred of them, were reportedly the source of alpha-beta T cells about two months after transplant. Counts and diversity of T cells one year after transplant came mostly from newly produced T cells. Surviving recipient T cells and thymic progenitors accounted for the high day-60 TCRbeta diversity observed in some patients.

Construction of the TCRbeta library involved unique molecular identifiers. TCRdb re-called the PCR reads through MiXCR, storing one row per CDR3 protein. Of some 600,000 distinct CDR3 sequences listed, approximately 13% are singletons. The CDR3 is 13 residues long. Germline V gene data show CDR1 as DFQATT and CDR2 as SNEGSKA (reference sequence). V lost 5 bases and J 0 bases, leaving 9 bases between the germline ends. This clonotype was seen more than once but under ten times. The antigen is not known. The sample was PBMCs, mostly from graft donor cells, taken 360 days after TCRalphabeta/CD19-depleted stem cell transplant. This TCR came from a male patient aged 10 to 17 who had a stem cell transplant for acute myeloid leukemia, so the T cells may come from the graft donor. The V gene is TRBV20-1, the J gene TRBJ2-3; D is undetermined. The CDR3 loop is CSARNASTDTQYF. The DNA for the CDR3 is TGCAGTGCTCGGAATGCTAGCACAGATACGCAGTATTTT.